These T cell receptor beta chains were read from a single sample in a study of beta chain features in type 1 diabetes. Sequencing used immunoSEQ multiplex PCR; TCRdb keeps in-frame clones, though not all of them. The top ten hold roughly 0.033% of the sample, which has fewer than 500,000 clones, 11% to 15% seen once. The source material was naive CD4+ T cells from blood. The source is a man younger than 45 in good health. CDR3s leave out the opening cysteine and the closing phenylalanine or tryptophan. Fields, in order: J gene, clone size, V gene, D gene, CDR3 protein. D genes are given only for firm matches. The size entry is marked missing in some rows and otherwise reads once, few, many or a size class.

J gene: TRBJ2-7; clone size: .; V gene: TRBV4-1; D gene: .; CDR3 protein: ASSQVSSSSYEQY
J gene: TRBJ2-1; clone size: .; V gene: TRBV7-6; D gene: .; CDR3 protein: ASSLTPTGIYNEQF
J gene: TRBJ2-1; clone size: few; V gene: TRBV29-1; D gene: TRBD1; CDR3 protein: SVGQGGIGNEQF
J gene: TRBJ2-7; clone size: .; V gene: TRBV4-3; D gene: TRBD1; CDR3 protein: ASSRTGTGKNEQY
J gene: TRBJ2-1; clone size: .; V gene: TRBV11-2; D gene: .; CDR3 protein: ASSSESYNEQF
J gene: TRBJ2-7; clone size: few; V gene: TRBV27; D gene: .; CDR3 protein: ASSLTAGTIYEQY
J gene: TRBJ1-5; clone size: few; V gene: TRBV7-2; D gene: TRBD1; CDR3 protein: ASSRQGLSNQPQH
J gene: TRBJ2-3; clone size: .; V gene: TRBV5-1; D gene: TRBD2; CDR3 protein: ASSPSSGVNTDTQY
J gene: TRBJ2-3; clone size: few; V gene: TRBV7-2; D gene: .; CDR3 protein: ASSLGGTDTQY
J gene: TRBJ1-1; clone size: .; V gene: TRBV18; D gene: .; CDR3 protein: ASSPLGPEGARLAF
J gene: TRBJ1-1; clone size: few; V gene: TRBV6-6; D gene: .; CDR3 protein: ASRPGQRNTEAF
J gene: TRBJ1-2; clone size: few; V gene: TRBV11-3; D gene: .; CDR3 protein: ASSLAPATSRGYT
J gene: TRBJ2-5; clone size: few; V gene: TRBV18; D gene: .; CDR3 protein: ASSPPRPQEETQY
J gene: TRBJ2-2; clone size: few; V gene: TRBV7-2; D gene: .; CDR3 protein: AIQRGARTGELF
J gene: TRBJ2-7; clone size: few; V gene: TRBV5-6; D gene: TRBD1; CDR3 protein: ASSLGLRGQGTDEQY